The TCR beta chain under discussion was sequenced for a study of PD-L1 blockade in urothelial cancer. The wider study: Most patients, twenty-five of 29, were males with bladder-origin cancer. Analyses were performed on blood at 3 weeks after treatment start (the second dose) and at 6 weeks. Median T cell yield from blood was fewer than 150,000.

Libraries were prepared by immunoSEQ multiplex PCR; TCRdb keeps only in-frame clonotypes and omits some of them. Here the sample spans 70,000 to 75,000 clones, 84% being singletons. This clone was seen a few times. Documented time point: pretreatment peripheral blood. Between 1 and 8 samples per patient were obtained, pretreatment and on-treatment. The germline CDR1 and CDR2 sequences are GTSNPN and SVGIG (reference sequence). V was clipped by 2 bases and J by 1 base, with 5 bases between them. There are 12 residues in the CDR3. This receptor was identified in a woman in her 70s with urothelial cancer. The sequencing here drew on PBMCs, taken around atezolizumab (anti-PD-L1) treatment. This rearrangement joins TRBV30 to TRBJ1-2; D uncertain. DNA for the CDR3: TGTGCCTGGAGTAAGCTTAACTATGGCTACACCTTC. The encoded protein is CAWSKLNYGYTF. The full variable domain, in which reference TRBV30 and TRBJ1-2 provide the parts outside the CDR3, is SQTIHQWPATLVQPVGSPLSLECTVEGTSNPNLYWYRQAAGRGLQLLFYSVGIGQISSEVPQNLSASRPQDRQFILSSKKLLLSDSGFYLCAWSKLNYGYTFGSGTRLTVV.